What follows are 24 T cell receptor beta chains derived from one specimen sequenced in a study of blood T cell repertoires in COVID-19. Using immunoSEQ multiplex PCR, the repertoire was profiled, and TCRdb retains in-frame clones only, with some absent. In the table there are a few hundred thousand clones, around 82% of which are singletons. Input material: peripheral blood. The receptors come from a human donor in a cohort sampled during active COVID-19.

The chain uses TRBV6-6 and TRBJ2-3; 11 bases are shared with TRBD2. CDR1 is MNHNY, CDR2 SVGAGI, per germline (reference sequence). The CDR3 loop spans 16 amino acids. Trimming took 6 bases from V and 4 from J; bases not matched to a gene: 9. CDR3 loop: CASRRPSGRSPDTQYF. DNA for the CDR3: TGTGCCAGCAGACGTCCTAGCGGGAGGAGCCCAGATACGCAGTATTTT.

The rearrangement uses TRBV6-6 and TRBJ2-1, with 9 bases matching TRBD1. The trim removed 5 bases at V and 4 bases at J, leaving 9 bases unmatched. CDR3 size: 16 residues. Germline-derived CDR1 and CDR2 are MNHNY and SVGAGI (reference sequence). The chain's CDR3 is CASSQTGDRAYNEQFF. The CDR3 bases are TGTGCCAGCAGTCAAACGGGGGACAGGGCTTACAATGAGCAGTTCTTC.

This clone was seen a single time. This rearrangement joins TRBV5-4 to TRBJ1-1; 9 positions agree with TRBD1. Germline assignment: CDR1 SGHNT and CDR2 YYREEE (reference sequence). Germline trimming cut 4 bases from V and 0 bases from J; bases unmatched to any gene: 4. CDR3 size: 15 residues. CDR3 region: CASSPTGGMNTEAFF. CDR3 bases: TGTGCCAGCAGCCCGACAGGGGGAATGAACACTGAAGCTTTCTTT.

V gene TRBV18 combines with J gene TRBJ1-2; 7 positions match TRBD1. V was pared by 3 bases and J by 2 bases, with 9 bases of the junction left unmatched. The CDR3 is made up of 16 amino acids. CDR1 KGHSH and CDR2 LQKENI come from the germline V gene. The CDR3 nucleotides read TGTGCCAGCTCACCGCGACACTTGGGACAGAACTATGGCTACACCTTC. Translating gives CASSPRHLGQNYGYTF.

The DNA for the CDR3 is TGTGCCAGCAGCGTAGGGGGGGGTCGCACAGATACGCAGTATTTT. This gives the protein CASSVGGGRTDTQYF. This rearrangement joins TRBV9 to TRBJ2-3; the match to TRBD2 covers 7 bases. Trimming removed 0 bases from V and 1 base from J; junction bases left unmatched: 2. The CDR3 is made up of 15 amino acids. Germline loops: CDR1 SGDLS, CDR2 YYNGEE.

The chain employs TRBV4-2 and TRBJ2-2; 8 nucleotides line up with TRBD2. J was trimmed by 5 bases and V by 0 bases; bases with no gene match: 11. The CDR3 length is 18 residues. Germline V CDR1 and CDR2: LGHNA, YNFKEQ. The CDR3 DNA sequence: TGTGCCAGCAGCCAAGATGGGCGCGGGGGGCGCAATACCGGGGAGCTGTTTTTT. Translated, it gives CASSQDGRGGRNTGELFF.

This clone was found once. The V call is TRBV6-6, the J call TRBJ1-5; D might be TRBD1 (6 bases). Germline V gene sequence: CDR1 MNHNY, CDR2 SVGAGI (reference sequence). Trimming removed 4 bases from V and 4 bases from J, with 14 bases in between. The CDR3 length is 15 residues. The CDR3 DNA sequence: TGTGCCAGCAGTTTTCCCGGGACAAGGAATCAGCCCCAGCATTTT. Translating it yields CASSFPGTRNQPQHF.

The chain has TRBV5-5 and TRBJ2-5; 11 positions agree with TRBD1. Germline loops: CDR1 SGHKS, CDR2 YYEKEE (reference sequence). Trimming took 5 bases from V and 4 from J; bases not matched to a gene: 4. The CDR3 spans 14 residues. This CDR3 is CASSPGQGVETQYF. CDR3 sequence (DNA): TGTGCCAGCAGTCCGGGACAGGGGGTAGAGACCCAGTACTTC.

This chain connects TRBV6-5 to TRBJ2-7; the D gene is possibly TRBD2 (6 bases). This CDR3 has 12 residues. CDR1 is MNHEY and CDR2 is SVGAGI in the germline V gene. V was shortened by 2 bases and J by 4 bases, with 6 bases between the two germline ends. The CDR3, as DNA: TGTGCCAGCAGTTACGCGGGGTACGAGCAGTACTTC. It yields the protein CASSYAGYEQYF.

The chain is built from TRBV6-5 and TRBJ1-5; 9 bases are shared with TRBD1. Trimming removed 8 bases from V and 3 bases from J; junction bases left unmatched: 5. The CDR3 covers 14 residues. Germline CDR1 MNHEY, CDR2 SVGAGI. The CDR3 bases are TGTGCCAGCCGGGGACAGGGCTTCAATCAGCCCCAGCATTTT. Protein sequence: CASRGQGFNQPQHF.

This chain connects TRBV11-2 to TRBJ2-7, with 9 bases matching TRBD2. The CDR3 contains 16 residues. The germline V gene has CDR1 SGHAT and CDR2 FQNNGV. The V and J ends lost 2 bases and 3 bases, in that order; junction bases with no gene match: 8. Here the CDR3 DNA reads TGTGCCAGCAGCTTACATAGCGGGGGAGGGTACTACGAGCAGTACTTC. Protein sequence: CASSLHSGGGYYEQYF.

This chain connects TRBV5-4 to TRBJ2-5, with TRBD2 as a possible D gene (6 bases). Germline CDR1 SGHNT, CDR2 YYREEE (reference sequence). V was trimmed by 4 bases and J by 3 bases, leaving 10 bases between them. The CDR3 runs to 13 residues. The CDR3 region has the DNA TGTGCCAGCAGCCGGGGGTTCGAAGAGACCCAGTACTTC. This encodes CASSRGFEETQYF.

The J gene is TRBJ2-5, the V gene TRBV7-2; 7 nucleotides agree with TRBD1. Germline V lookup: CDR1 SGHTA, CDR2 FQGNSA. This CDR3 contains 15 residues. The ends lost 2 bases at V and 4 bases at J; junction bases unmatched: 7. In nucleotides, the CDR3 is TGTGCCAGCAGCTTAAGCAGGGGGAAGGGAGAGACCCAGTACTTC. Amino acid sequence: CASSLSRGKGETQYF.

The genes are TRBV27 and TRBJ2-5; possible D gene TRBD2, 6 bases. The ends were cut back, 2 bases at V and 6 bases at J, with 10 bases in the middle. CDR1 and CDR2 (germline): MNHEY, SMNVEV (reference sequence). This CDR3 is built from 13 residues. Written as DNA, the CDR3 is TGTGCCAGCAGTTTAGTGGGGGGAAAGACCCAGTACTTC. Translation gives CASSLVGGKTQYF.

This chain joins TRBV7-9 and TRBJ2-3; TRBD2 is a possible D gene (5 bases). The CDR3 runs 15 residues. Per germline, CDR1 SEHNR and CDR2 FQNEAQ (reference sequence). V shed 0 bases and J shed 6 bases, with 13 bases lying between them. CDR3 loop: CASSLAKAGWDTQYF. Here the CDR3 DNA reads TGTGCCAGCAGCTTAGCGAAGGCGGGTTGGGATACGCAGTATTTT.

V usage is TRBV19 and J usage is TRBJ1-5; tentative D call: TRBD1 (6 bases). Between the trimmed V and J ends, which lost 3 bases and 6 bases, there was a span of 15 bases. This CDR3 has 15 residues. Germline lookup yields CDR1 LNHDA and CDR2 SQIVND (reference sequence). The CDR3 loop reads CASSMGVGASQPQHF. Written as DNA, the CDR3 is TGTGCCAGTAGTATGGGCGTGGGGGCAAGTCAGCCCCAGCATTTT.

The gene calls are TRBV5-6 and TRBJ1-6; unclear D gene. The germline V and J ends were trimmed by 4 bases and 7 bases, with 15 bases remaining between them. The CDR3 runs to 15 residues. Germline V CDR1 and CDR2: SGHDT, YYEEEE. The chain's CDR3 is CASSEGGLGNSPLHF. As DNA, the CDR3 is TGTGCCAGCAGCGAAGGAGGTCTAGGAAATTCACCCCTCCACTTT.

The V call is TRBV4-1, the J call TRBJ2-4; the match to TRBD2 covers 8 bases. CDR1 is MGHRA, CDR2 YSYEKL, per germline. This CDR3 has 17 amino acids. V was clipped by 8 bases and J by 0 bases; unmatched bases: 12. Written as DNA, the CDR3 is TGCGCCAGCGCCCGGACGGTTAGCGGGATAGCCAAAAACATTCAGTACTTC. Its protein is CASARTVSGIAKNIQYF.

The rearrangement links TRBV19 to TRBJ2-7; the D gene is possibly TRBD1 (5 bases). Germline V gene sequence: CDR1 LNHDA, CDR2 SQIVND (reference sequence). The V and J ends lost 10 bases and 0 bases respectively, with 13 bases between them. This CDR3 is built from 13 residues. CDR3 in DNA: TGTGCCACCAAACCCGACAGCTCCTACGAGCAGTACTTC. It specifies CATKPDSSYEQYF.

J is TRBJ2-3 and V is TRBV19, with TRBD2 matching over 13 bases. Germline V lookup: CDR1 LNHDA, CDR2 SQIVND (reference sequence). Losses at the gene ends were 6 bases for V and 6 bases for J; bases not matched to a gene: 9. This CDR3 comprises 16 residues. The CDR3 DNA reads TGTGCCAGTAGGGCCGGGACTAGCGGGGCGTGGGATACGCAGTATTTT. It translates to CASRAGTSGAWDTQYF.

This clone has only a few counts. The chain links TRBV7-2 to TRBJ2-7; 8 positions agree with TRBD1. The CDR3 is 15 residues long. Germline V gene lookup returns CDR1 SGHTA and CDR2 FQGNSA. With V trimmed by 5 bases and J by 7 bases, 13 bases remained unmatched. The DNA for the CDR3 is TGTGCCAGCAGCCAACGGACAGGGAGGTTTGGAGAGCAGTACTTC. Translation: CASSQRTGRFGEQYF.

The chain employs TRBV6-5 and TRBJ2-7; 10 bases align to TRBD2. The CDR3 is 15 residues long. V was pared by 1 base and J by 4 bases, with 4 bases of the junction left unmatched. The germline gives CDR1 MNHEY, CDR2 SVGAGI. In DNA form, the CDR3 reads TGTGCCAGCAGTTACTTGAGCGGGGGGGAGTACGAGCAGTACTTC. Protein product: CASSYLSGGEYEQYF.

The chain carries TRBV5-1 and TRBJ1-5, with 10 bases lining up with TRBD1. CDR3 length: 14 residues. V was pared by 4 bases and J by 6 bases, with 4 bases of the junction left unmatched. Germline CDR1 and CDR2: SGHRS and YFSETQ. In DNA form, the CDR3 reads TGCGCCAGCAGCCTTAGACAGGGGGCTCAGCCCCAGCATTTT. As protein: CASSLRQGAQPQHF.

Here the CDR3 reads CASSFLGSKGNEQFF. The CDR3 region has the DNA TGTGCCAGCAGTTTTCTCGGGAGCAAGGGGAATGAGCAGTTCTTC. This chain links TRBV28 with TRBJ2-1; possible D gene TRBD2, 6 bases. V was cut by 3 bases and J by 7 bases, with 16 bases left in between. Per the germline V gene, CDR1 is MDHEN and CDR2 is SYDVKM. The CDR3 sequence is 15 residues long. The full variable domain, with the rest looked up from reference TRBV28 and TRBJ2-1, is DVKVTQSSRYLVKRTGEKVFLECVQDMDHENMFWYRQDPGLGLRLIYFSYDVKMKEKGDIPEGYSVSREKKERFSLILESASTNQTSMYLCASSFLGSKGNEQFFGPGTRLTVL.